Listed below are T cell receptor beta chains from one sample, sequenced in a study of T cells in Graves' hyperthyroidism and ophthalmopathy. Via MiXCR, TCRdb re-called the multiplex PCR reads, giving one row per CDR3 protein. Counted here are 500,000 to 750,000 distinct CDR3 sequences, roughly 14% occurring once; the ten biggest clones make up around 7.3%. Sequenced: blood. The receptors here all came from a woman under 40 with Graves' hyperthyroidism. CDR3s include the opening cysteine and the closing phenylalanine or tryptophan. D genes are given only for firm matches. Expanded clones get a size class; other rows say once, few or many, or leave the size out.

-	TRBV27	TRBJ1-2	many	TGTGCCATCCGAGGGGCGTATGGCTACACCTTC	CAIRGAYGYTF
-	TRBV4-3	TRBJ1-1	few	TGCGCCAGCAGCCCAGGGGCTCTAATGAACACTGAAGCTTTCTTT	CASSPGALMNTEAFF
TRBD2	TRBV28	TRBJ2-7	many	TGTGCCAGCAGTTTACAATCCCGGCGGGGGATCTACGAGCAGTACTTC	CASSLQSRRGIYEQYF
-	TRBV6-1	TRBJ1-1	many	TGTGCCAGCAGCCGAGGGGTCATGGCCACTGAAGCTTTCTTT	CASSRGVMATEAFF
-	TRBV7-2	TRBJ2-7	few	TGTGCCAGCAGCTTTGGGCAGGGTTTTGAGCAGTACTTC	CASSFGQGFEQYF
-	TRBV2	TRBJ2-1	many	TGTGCCAGCAGTGAAGGGCCTAGCTCCTACAATGAGCAGTTCTTC	CASSEGPSSYNEQFF
TRBD1	TRBV5-1	TRBJ2-1	many	TGCGCCAGCAGCTTGGCTCGGGACAGGGCTTACAATGAGCAGTTCTTC	CASSLARDRAYNEQFF
-	TRBV4-1	TRBJ2-7	few	TGCGCCAGCAGCCAAGCCAGGGGGGTGACCATATACGAGCAGTACTTC	CASSQARGVTIYEQYF
-	TRBV5-1	TRBJ1-4	few	TGCGCCAGCAGCGAAGGGTTCACTAATGAAAAACTGTTTTTT	CASSEGFTNEKLFF
TRBD1	TRBV7-9	TRBJ2-4	-	TGTGCCAGCAGCTTAGTGGACAGGGACATTCAGTACTTC	CASSLVDRDIQYF
TRBD1	TRBV28	TRBJ1-2	many	TGTGCCAGCTCGACGGGAACCTGGACAGGGCGTTCGGGTGGCTACACCTTC	CASSTGTWTGRSGGYTF
TRBD1	TRBV4-1	TRBJ1-6	-	TGCGCCAGCAGCCGGGGCCCAGGGGGTAATTCACCCCTCCACTTT	CASSRGPGGNSPLHF
-	TRBV29-1	TRBJ2-3	many	TGCAGCCTAAAGGGGAAAATCACAGATACGCAGTATTTT	CSLKGKITDTQYF
-	TRBV12-3/TRBV12-4	TRBJ2-2	-	TGTGCCAGCTGTAATAGGGGTGCCGGGGAGCTGTTTTTT	CASCNRGAGELFF
TRBD2	TRBV4-3	TRBJ2-1	few	TGCGCCAGCAGCACGGGACTAGCGAACTACAATGAGCAGTTCTTC	CASSTGLANYNEQFF
-	TRBV7-3	TRBJ2-7	-	TGTGCCAGCAGCTCCCAGGCCTCCTACGAGCAGTACTTC	CASSSQASYEQYF
-	TRBV5-6	TRBJ2-1	many	TGTGCCAGCAGCACTCTTCAGTGGGGTGAGCAGTTCTTC	CASSTLQWGEQFF
-	TRBV12-3/TRBV12-4	TRBJ2-1	few	TGTGCCAGCAGTATGAATAAAGGGGCCCCTATTAATGACAATGAGCAGTTCTTC	CASSMNKGAPINDNEQFF
TRBD2	TRBV7-2	TRBJ2-1	many	TGTGCCAGCAGCCACCCCGGGACTAGCGGGAGTCACAATGAGCAGTTCTTC	CASSHPGTSGSHNEQFF
-	TRBV5-4	TRBJ1-1	few	TGTGCCAGCAGCTTGGTCCAGGGGAGCAGGACTGAAGCTTTCTTT	CASSLVQGSRTEAFF
TRBD2	TRBV30	TRBJ2-7	-	TGTGCCTGGAGTAAGGGACTAGCGGGAGTCAACGAGCAGTACTTC	CAWSKGLAGVNEQYF
-	TRBV12-3/TRBV12-4	TRBJ2-7	many	TGTGCCAGCAGCCCTCACGGAGGGTTAGGCTACGAGCAGTACTTC	CASSPHGGLGYEQYF
-	TRBV6-1	TRBJ1-3	few	TGTGCCAGCAGTGGATTGGGAAACACCATATATTTT	CASSGLGNTIYF
TRBD2	TRBV18	TRBJ2-7	few	TGTGCCAGCTCACCACAGCGGGAGTCCTACGAGCAGTACTTC	CASSPQRESYEQYF
-	TRBV10-2	TRBJ2-7	few	TGCGCCAGCGTATCGGAGAACGAGCAGTACTTC	CASVSENEQYF
-	TRBV12-3/TRBV12-4	TRBJ2-1	many	TGTGCCAGCAGGGAAGCGGGTACAGTATACAATGAGCAGTTCTTC	CASREAGTVYNEQFF
TRBD1	TRBV12-5	TRBJ2-7	many	TGTGCTAGTGTCAAACTGACAGGGATCGTCCACGAGCAGTACTTC	CASVKLTGIVHEQYF
-	TRBV7-9	TRBJ1-5	few	TGTGCCAGCAGCTTAGGAGAGCATTTTGAGGTCTCGAATGGTGTACGGGCGTTGCATTTT	CASSLGEHFEVSNGVRALHF
-	TRBV5-1	TRBJ2-1	many	TGCGCCAGCAGCCCATCTCACAAAACTAGAGACAATGAGCAGTTCTTC	CASSPSHKTRDNEQFF
TRBD1	TRBV28	TRBJ2-2	-	TGTGCCAGCAGTCGTCGGACAGGGGGGCCCCGGGAGCTGTTTTTT	CASSRRTGGPRELFF
TRBD2	TRBV18	TRBJ2-3	many	TGTGCCAGCTCACCTCTCGGTGGGAGGGGCACAGATACGCAGTATTTT	CASSPLGGRGTDTQYF
-	TRBV5-1	TRBJ2-5	-	TGCGCCAGCATGCCTGCTAGGGCTCCTCAAGAGACCCAGTACTTC	CASMPARAPQETQYF
-	TRBV28	TRBJ1-5	many	TGTGCCAGCAGTCCCAGTCGATCGTCGTCCCAGCATTTT	CASSPSRSSSQHF
-	TRBV6-2/TRBV6-3	TRBJ2-3	many	TGTGCCAGCAGCCGGGACACCGTCTCAGATACGCAGTATTTT	CASSRDTVSDTQYF
-	TRBV29-1	TRBJ1-3	-	TGCAGTTCAACCCGGGAGGGCGGAAACACCATATATTTT	CSSTREGGNTIYF
-	TRBV29-1	TRBJ2-6	-	TGCAGCGTGGGCGGCGGCTCGTCCTCTGGGGCCAACGTCCTGACTTTC	CSVGGGSSSGANVLTF
TRBD2	TRBV11-2	TRBJ2-7	many	TGTGCCAGCAGCCCAGCCGGACTAGCTTACTACGAGCAGTACTTC	CASSPAGLAYYEQYF
-	TRBV7-3	TRBJ2-5	once	TGTGCCAGCAGCGAGAGAACAGGGAAAGAGACCCAGTACTTC	CASSERTGKETQYF
-	TRBV5-1	TRBJ2-5	many	TGCGCCAGCAGCTTGGTGGGGGGCGCTGAGACCCAGTACTTC	CASSLVGGAETQYF
-	TRBV6-1	TRBJ2-1	-	TGTGCCAGCAGTGAAGTAGGACGGGTCTTGTCTAGTAGCAAGACTGAGCAGTTCTTC	CASSEVGRVLSSSKTEQFF
-	TRBV11-2	TRBJ2-1	-	TGTGCCAGCAGCTTATTGTACGGGTACAATGAGCAGTTCTTC	CASSLLYGYNEQFF
TRBD2	TRBV24-1	TRBJ2-2	few	TGTGCCACCAAACCTAGCGGGAGAGACACCGGGGAGCTGTTTTTT	CATKPSGRDTGELFF
-	TRBV20-1	TRBJ2-7	many	TGCAGTGCTAGAGATAGGGGAAGACAGACTATTACCTACGAGCAGTACTTC	CSARDRGRQTITYEQYF
-	TRBV2	TRBJ2-1	-	TGTGCCAGCAGTGATCCGGGACTCCCCAATGAGCAGTTCTTC	CASSDPGLPNEQFF
-	TRBV12-3/TRBV12-4	TRBJ1-2	many	TGTGCCAGCTCGTGGGAAGACTATGGCTACACCTTC	CASSWEDYGYTF
-	TRBV9	TRBJ2-1	few	TGTGCCAGCAGCGCAGTGGGAGTAATGAATGAGCAGTTCTTC	CASSAVGVMNEQFF
TRBD2	TRBV6-1	TRBJ2-1	many	TGTGCCAGCTGTCCCTGGACCGGGACTACAAACAATGAGCAGTTCTTC	CASCPWTGTTNNEQFF
-	TRBV7-9	TRBJ2-3	few	TGTGCCAGCAGGGCTGACAGGACTTCCACAGATACGCAGTATTTT	CASRADRTSTDTQYF
TRBD2	TRBV20-1	TRBJ2-7	-	TGCAGTGCTAAGAAGGGACTAGTAGGCTACGAGCAGTACTTC	CSAKKGLVGYEQYF
-	TRBV7-2	TRBJ2-2	many	TGTGCCAGCAGCTTAGGACAGGGAGGCGGGGAGCTGTTTTTT	CASSLGQGGGELFF
-	TRBV6-2/TRBV6-3	TRBJ1-2	-	TGTGCCAACAGCCCCCAGGGGAGGGATGGCTACACCTTC	CANSPQGRDGYTF
-	TRBV4-1	TRBJ2-1	many	TGCGCCAGCAGCCGGGGACTTAGCAATGAGCAGTTCTTC	CASSRGLSNEQFF
-	TRBV20-1	TRBJ1-6	few	TGCAGTGGAGAAAGGGAGGGTTCACCCCTCCACTTT	CSGEREGSPLHF
TRBD1	TRBV25-1	TRBJ2-7	few	TGTGCCAGCAGTGGACAGGGGGTTTCCTACGAGCAGTACTTC	CASSGQGVSYEQYF
-	TRBV7-2	TRBJ2-7	many	TGTGCCAGCATCCTCGCAAGGGGCTCGTCCAGCGAGCAGTACTTC	CASILARGSSSEQYF
-	TRBV19	TRBJ1-1	few	TGTGCCAGTACCGACGCGCGGGGGAACACTGAAGCTTTCTTT	CASTDARGNTEAFF
-	TRBV12-3/TRBV12-4	TRBJ2-7	-	TGTGCCAGCAGTTTTTCTGGCGGTCGGACCTACGAGCAGTACTTC	CASSFSGGRTYEQYF
TRBD2	TRBV2	TRBJ2-1	many	TGTGCCAGAGGGGGGGCTAGCGGGAGAAAAAATGAGCAGTTCTTC	CARGGASGRKNEQFF
-	TRBV20-1	TRBJ2-2	few	TGCAGTGCCAATTACAGGGGAGGGCGAACCGGGGAGCTGTTTTTT	CSANYRGGRTGELFF
-	TRBV2	TRBJ2-1	many	TGTGCCAGCAGTGAAGTGGGACATAGCTCCTACAATGAGCAGTTCTTC	CASSEVGHSSYNEQFF